This passage covers 14 T cell receptor beta chains from one sample sequenced in a study of human T cells and chemical hapten exposure. This sample's time point: pre-sensitization, week 0. The treatment denotes: therapeutic diphenylcyclopropenone sensitization with weekly scalp DPC. TCRdb reprocessed the RACE reads via MiXCR and lists one record per CDR3 protein. The table includes over 30,000 distinct CDR3 sequences, less than 8.5% detected once. Sequencing used whole blood, obtained in connection with sensitization to the hapten diphenylcyclopropenone (DPC). The receptor set was obtained from a woman between 45 and 60 years old with alopecia areata. Some clones in this sample may be carry-over from other donors' samples.

This clonotype was seen at least ten times. The genes are TRBV5-1 and TRBJ2-1; D may correspond to TRBD1 or TRBD2 (5 bases each). V dropped 0 bases and J dropped 0 bases, with 10 bases sitting between them. The CDR3 spans 16 residues. Germline loops: CDR1 SGHRS, CDR2 YFSETQ. CDR3 sequence: CASSLAGPNSYNEQFF. The CDR3 nucleotides read TGCGCCAGCAGCTTGGCGGGGCCGAACTCCTACAATGAGCAGTTCTTC.

V is TRBV30 and J is TRBJ2-7; weak D call: TRBD2 (5 bases). Trimming shortened V by 2 bases and J by 0 bases, and 5 bases separated the two germline ends. The germline gives CDR1 GTSNPN, CDR2 SVGIG (reference sequence). This CDR3 has 12 residues. The CDR3, as DNA: TGTGCCTGGAGTCGGGGCTCCTACGAGCAGTACTTC. Translating gives CAWSRGSYEQYF. Together with reference TRBV30 and TRBJ2-7, the CDR3 gives the full variable domain: SQTIHQWPATLVQPVGSPLSLECTVEGTSNPNLYWYRQAAGRGLQLLFYSVGIGQISSEVPQNLSASRPQDRQFILSSKKLLLSDSGFYLCAWSRGSYEQYFGPGTRLTVT.

This rearrangement joins TRBV9 to TRBJ1-1, with D perhaps matching TRBD1 (5 bases). Looked up from germline, CDR1 is SGDLS and CDR2 is YYNGEE. This CDR3 contains 13 residues. Deletions cut 4 bases from V and 5 bases from J, with 12 bases between. CDR3 in amino acids: CASSTDSRTEAFF. In nucleotides, the CDR3 is TGTGCCAGCAGCACCGACAGTCGAACTGAAGCTTTCTTT.

The genes are TRBV29-1 and TRBJ2-7; 8 positions agree with TRBD1. In germline, CDR1 is SQVTM, CDR2 ANQGSEA. The V and J ends lost 2 bases and 0 bases, in that order; junction bases with no gene match: 3. The CDR3 consists of 14 residues. Here the CDR3 DNA reads TGCAGCGTTGAAAAGACAGGGGCCTCCTACGAGCAGTACTTC. Translated: CSVEKTGASYEQYF.

This clonotype turned up a few times. The chain couples TRBV3-1 to TRBJ2-1, with 9 positions matching TRBD2. This CDR3 spans 15 amino acids. Unmatched junction bases numbered 10, after V lost 3 bases and J lost 10 bases. CDR1 and CDR2 from the germline V gene are LGHDT and YNNKEL (reference sequence). DNA for the CDR3: TGTGCCAGCAGCCACCCGGCTAGCGGGAATAGGGAGCAGTTCTTC. It specifies CASSHPASGNREQFF.

The chain employs TRBV20-1 and TRBJ2-1; the D gene is possibly TRBD2 (5 bases). V shed 5 bases and J shed 7 bases, with 12 bases lying between them. The CDR3 has 12 residues. In germline, CDR1 is DFQATT, CDR2 SNEGSKA (reference sequence). CDR3 in DNA: TGCAGTGCTGGACTTGGCCCTAATGAGCAGTTCTTC. It codes for CSAGLGPNEQFF.

This clonotype was detected many times. The chain links TRBV12-5 to TRBJ1-1; D unclear. The CDR3 length is 13 residues. Trimming cost V 5 bases and J 1 base, with 8 bases left between them. Germline V gene data show CDR1 as LGHNT and CDR2 as FRNRAP. The CDR3 sequence: CASGDGGNTEAFF. The CDR3 coding sequence is TGTGCTAGTGGTGACGGAGGGAACACTGAAGCTTTCTTT.

This clonotype was observed many times. This chain joins TRBV20-1 and TRBJ2-3, with D perhaps matching TRBD1 or TRBD2 (5 bases each). Trimming pared 2 bases from V and 1 base from J, leaving 16 bases between. This CDR3 has 16 residues. Germline V CDR1 and CDR2: DFQATT, SNEGSKA (reference sequence). The CDR3 is CSARPSGQGGTDTQYF. The CDR3 DNA follows: TGCAGTGCTAGACCCTCGGGCCAGGGAGGCACAGATACGCAGTATTTT.

This clonotype was seen a handful of times. DNA for the CDR3: TGTGCCAGCAGCTTAGCGGTCACTAGGGGTACCCAAGAGACCCAGTACTTC. This gives the protein CASSLAVTRGTQETQYF. The chain has TRBV7-2 and TRBJ2-5, with D tentatively TRBD1 or TRBD2 (5 bases each). Germline V CDR1 and CDR2: SGHTA, FQGNSA. The CDR3 loop spans 17 amino acids. The V end was cut by 0 bases, the J end by 1 base, with 15 bases between. The entire variable domain, with the rest obtained from reference TRBV7-2 and TRBJ2-5, is as follows: GAGVSQSPSNKVTEKGKDVELRCDPISGHTALYWYRQSLGQGLEFLIYFQGNSAPDKSGLPSDRFSAERTGGSVSTLTIQRTQQEDSAVYLCASSLAVTRGTQETQYFGPGTRLLVL.

This chain joins TRBV6-5 and TRBJ2-1; a weak D match, TRBD2 (6 bases). V lost 2 bases and J lost 7, with 6 bases in between. The CDR3 runs 12 residues. Germline CDR1 and CDR2: MNHEY and SVGAGI. The DNA for the CDR3 is TGTGCCAGCAGTTACGGGGGGAATGAGCAGTTCTTC. Translation: CASSYGGNEQFF.

The chain uses TRBV28 and TRBJ2-1; 10 positions match TRBD2. The CDR3 runs 12 residues. V lost 1 base to trimming and J lost 14 bases; unmatched junction nucleotides: 2. CDR1 and CDR2 (germline): MDHEN, SYDVKM. The CDR3 reads CASSLLAGGEFF. CDR3 in DNA: TGTGCCAGCAGTTTATTAGCGGGAGGAGAGTTCTTC.

The chain employs TRBV29-1 and TRBJ2-5, with 10 bases lining up with TRBD2. The germline gives CDR1 SQVTM, CDR2 ANQGSEA. The CDR3 spans 12 residues. J lost 4 bases, V lost 5 bases, and 1 base had no gene match. The CDR3 region is CSVRLAGETQYF. DNA of the CDR3: TGCAGCGTTCGACTAGCGGGAGAGACCCAGTACTTC.

This clonotype is judged medium-sized. The genes are TRBV3-1 and TRBJ1-1, with D possibly being TRBD1 (6 bases). CDR3 length equals 14 residues. Germline loops: CDR1 LGHDT, CDR2 YNNKEL (reference sequence). Trimming took 4 bases from V and 6 from J, leaving 15 bases between them. The CDR3 loop reads CASSPHGTSSEAFF. The CDR3 coding sequence is TGTGCCAGCAGCCCCCACGGGACAAGCTCTGAAGCTTTCTTT.

V and J are TRBV18 and TRBJ2-7, with D possibly called TRBD1 or TRBD2 (5 bases each). CDR1 is KGHSH and CDR2 is LQKENI in the germline V gene. CDR3 length: 13 residues. V was trimmed by 3 bases and J by 7 bases, leaving 13 bases between them. CDR3 region: CASSPGTPGEQYF. CDR3 nucleotides: TGTGCCAGCTCACCCGGGACCCCTGGGGAGCAGTACTTC.